The 21 T cell receptor beta chains reported below all come from one sample, sequenced in a study of blood T cell repertoires in COVID-19. Generated by immunoSEQ multiplex PCR, the TCRdb table keeps only in-frame clones and is missing some. The table records about 190,000 clones, under 90% of them present only once. Input material: peripheral blood. All receptors come from a man aged 30 to 39 with active or convalescent COVID-19.

This rearrangement joins TRBV5-1 to TRBJ1-2; D unresolved. Trimming shortened V by 0 bases and J by 2 bases, and 8 bases separated the two germline ends. The CDR3 runs 14 residues. Looked up from germline, CDR1 is SGHRS and CDR2 is YFSETQ. The CDR3 DNA sequence: TGCGCCAGCAGCTTGGAGGGAGAGAACTATGGCTACACCTTC. This gives the protein CASSLEGENYGYTF.

The chain employs TRBV28 and TRBJ2-7, with D perhaps TRBD2 (6 bases). CDR3 size: 13 residues. CDR1 is MDHEN, CDR2 SYDVKM, per germline. With 8 bases removed from V and 9 bases from J, the gap between germline ends came to 20 bases. CDR3: CASRDSVGLGQYV. The DNA of the CDR3 is TGTGCCAGCCGGGACTCCGTAGGCCTAGGGCAGTACGTC.

This sequence joins TRBV19 and TRBJ2-1; 7 nucleotides agree with TRBD1. The germline V gene encodes CDR1 LNHDA and CDR2 SQIVND (reference sequence). Unmatched junction bases numbered 5, after V lost 3 bases and J lost 3 bases. This CDR3 spans 15 amino acids. CDR3 nucleotide sequence: TGTGCCAGTAGTATTCCGGGACAGCTCTACAATGAGCAGTTCTTC. It is translated as CASSIPGQLYNEQFF.

This clone was seen more than once but under ten times. CDR3 in DNA: TGTGCCAGCAGCCTCCGGACAGGGTGGGAACTGTTTTTT. It yields the protein CASSLRTGWELFF. V usage is TRBV5-8 and J usage is TRBJ1-4; 8 bases line up with TRBD1. Germline trimming cut 4 bases from V and 12 bases from J; bases unmatched to any gene: 8. The CDR3 length is 13 residues. CDR1 is SGHTS and CDR2 is YDEGEE in the germline V gene. Combining the CDR3 with reference TRBV5-8 and TRBJ1-4 gives the whole variable domain EAGVTQSPTHLIKTRGQQATLRCSPISGHTSVYWYQQALGLGLQFLLWYDEGEERNRGNFPPRFSGRQFPNYSSELNVNALELEDSALYLCASSLRTGWELFFGSGTQLSVL.

The chain has TRBV10-2 and TRBJ1-2, with 8 positions matching TRBD1. V trimming: 3 bases; J trimming: 8 bases; junction bases outside the gene matches: 8. CDR1 is WSHSY and CDR2 is SAAADI in the germline V gene. The CDR3 is 14 residues long. In nucleotides, the CDR3 is TGCGCCAGCAGTGATCGACAGGGGACGTTAGGCTACACCTTC. Translating it yields CASSDRQGTLGYTF.

The sample holds one count of this clone. The chain links TRBV7-6 to TRBJ1-4; D unresolved. The CDR3 consists of 15 residues. Germline CDR1 is SGHVS and CDR2 is FNYEAQ. Trimming removed 1 base from V and 1 base from J, with 7 bases in between. CDR3 coding DNA: TGTGCCAGCAGCTTAGAACTGGTAACTAATGAAAAACTGTTTTTT. Translated: CASSLELVTNEKLFF.

This chain uses TRBV2 with TRBJ1-2; D remains ambiguous. V was shortened by 4 bases and J by 5 bases, with 11 bases between the two germline ends. This CDR3 is built from 13 residues. Germline V gene data show CDR1 as SNHLY and CDR2 as FYNNEI. The CDR3 is CASSGTHLYGYTF. The CDR3, as DNA: TGTGCCAGCAGTGGGACTCACTTGTATGGCTACACCTTC.

This clone was recorded once. J is TRBJ2-5 and V is TRBV5-8, with TRBD1 matching over 10 bases. Germline V gene lookup returns CDR1 SGHTS and CDR2 YDEGEE. The CDR3 is made up of 17 amino acids. After removal of 0 bases from V and 2 bases from J, the junction contained 7 bases not matched to a gene. The CDR3, as DNA: TGTGCCAGCAGCTTGGGAGTTGGGACAGGGGTTCAAGAGACCCAGTACTTC. Residues: CASSLGVGTGVQETQYF.

Only one count was recorded for this clone. V and J are TRBV3-1 (or the pseudogene TRBV3-2) and TRBJ1-2; D gene uncertain. Germline lookup yields CDR1 LGHDT and CDR2 YNNKEL (reference sequence). The V and J ends lost 0 bases and 8 bases respectively, with 10 bases between them. The CDR3 totals 13 residues. The CDR3 coding sequence is TGTGCCAGCAGCCAAGATACCAGGCAAGGCTACACCTTC. Translation gives CASSQDTRQGYTF.

The genes are TRBV19 and TRBJ2-3; 7 positions match TRBD1. Losses at the gene ends were 4 bases for V and 2 bases for J; bases not matched to a gene: 3. The CDR3 is made up of 14 amino acids. Looked up from germline, CDR1 is LNHDA and CDR2 is SQIVND (reference sequence). The CDR3 DNA follows: TGTGCCAGTAGTAAGGACAGGTACACAGATACGCAGTATTTT. Its translation: CASSKDRYTDTQYF. The complete variable domain, with remaining parts taken from reference TRBV19 and TRBJ2-3, reads DGGITQSPKYLFRKEGQNVTLSCEQNLNHDAMYWYRQDPGQGLRLIYYSQIVNDFQKGDIAEGYSVSREKKESFPLTVTSAQKNPTAFYLCASSKDRYTDTQYFGPGTRLTVL.

The genes are TRBV10-3 and TRBJ2-1; 10 nucleotides agree with TRBD1. The CDR3 consists of 14 residues. With 0 bases clipped from V and 9 bases from J, the junction kept 2 bases outside the gene matches. Per the germline V gene, CDR1 is ENHRY and CDR2 is SYGVKD. The chain's CDR3 is CAISESTGGVEQFF. DNA for the CDR3: TGTGCCATCAGTGAGTCGACAGGGGGCGTTGAGCAGTTCTTC.

V is TRBV5-6 and J is TRBJ2-2, with 11 bases lining up with TRBD1. The V gene end was trimmed by 4 bases and the J gene end by 5 bases; junction bases not matched to a gene: 13. This CDR3 is 18 amino acids long. Germline V gene sequence: CDR1 SGHDT, CDR2 YYEEEE. The CDR3: CASSPRTGGLGVTGELFF. CDR3 nucleotide sequence: TGTGCCAGCAGCCCACGGACAGGGGGCCTCGGGGTAACCGGGGAGCTGTTTTTT.

V and J are TRBV3-1 (or the pseudogene TRBV3-2) and TRBJ2-7, with 11 bases identical to TRBD2. The CDR3 sequence is 17 residues long. With V trimmed by 2 bases and J by 2 bases, 8 bases remained unmatched. Germline V gene lookup returns CDR1 LGHDT and CDR2 YNNKEL (reference sequence). As DNA, the CDR3 is TGTGCCAGCAGCCAATTAACTAGCGGGGGTTGTCCCTACGAGCAGTACGTC. Protein: CASSQLTSGGCPYEQYV.

The chain uses TRBV19 and TRBJ1-6; 8 nucleotides agree with TRBD1. Germline V gene data show CDR1 as LNHDA and CDR2 as SQIVND (reference sequence). CDR3 length: 15 residues. J lost 11 bases, V lost 3 bases, and 9 bases had no gene match. The CDR3 DNA follows: TGTGCCAGTAGTATGGGCAGGGGGCGTTCAGCACCCCTCCACTTT. Amino acids: CASSMGRGRSAPLHF.

This rearrangement joins TRBV30 to TRBJ1-6; a possible D gene is TRBD1 (5 bases). Trimming took 4 bases from V and 6 from J, leaving 13 bases between them. The CDR3 length is 14 residues. Germline assignment: CDR1 GTSNPN and CDR2 SVGIG (reference sequence). Here the CDR3 reads CAWTTYRSNSPLHF. The CDR3 nucleotides are TGTGCCTGGACCACATACAGGAGTAATTCACCCCTCCACTTT.

The V and J genes are TRBV2 and TRBJ2-7; TRBD1 matches 11 bases. The CDR3 runs to 14 residues. J was trimmed by 3 bases and V by 5 bases; bases with no gene match: 3. Germline V gives CDR1 SNHLY, CDR2 FYNNEI. DNA for the CDR3: TGTGCCAGCAGTCGGACAGGGGGCGACTACGAGCAGTACGTC. Translated: CASSRTGGDYEQYV.

The chain combines TRBV4-3 with TRBJ1-2; D perhaps matches TRBD1 (5 bases). CDR1 is LGHNA and CDR2 is YSLEER in the germline V gene. The V end lost 1 base, the J end lost 3 bases, and 9 bases lay between the germline ends. The length of the CDR3 is 14 residues. CDR3 bases: TGCGCCAGCAGCCAAGTTGGGGGGGACTATGGCTACACCTTC. This codes for CASSQVGGDYGYTF.

The chain is built from TRBV2 and TRBJ2-1; TRBD2 matches 11 bases. Germline CDR1 SNHLY, CDR2 FYNNEI. V gave up 6 bases and J gave up 9 bases; unmatched junction bases: 19. The CDR3 totals 18 residues. The CDR3 sequence: CASRVSNLLAGVGFEQFF. CDR3 nucleotide sequence: TGTGCCAGCAGGGTCTCAAATTTACTAGCGGGAGTCGGTTTTGAGCAGTTCTTC.

The gene calls are TRBV30 and TRBJ2-6, with no clear D. The CDR3 spans 12 residues. With 4 bases removed from V and 5 bases from J, the gap between germline ends came to 6 bases. CDR1 and CDR2 from the germline V gene are GTSNPN and SVGIG (reference sequence). DNA of the CDR3: TGTGCCTGGATGGGCAGGGCCAACGTCCTGACTTTC. Translated, it gives CAWMGRANVLTF.

The chain has TRBV5-6 and TRBJ1-4; D is unresolved. V dropped 4 bases and J dropped 0 bases, with 10 bases sitting between them. The CDR3 has 15 amino acids. In germline, CDR1 is SGHDT, CDR2 YYEEEE. CDR3 sequence: CASSPAGSTNEKLFF. The CDR3 nucleotides read TGTGCCAGCAGCCCGGCGGGGTCAACTAATGAAAAACTGTTTTTT.

This clone was picked up one time. The CDR3 reads CASSPGITGNTIYF. CDR3 bases: TGTGCCAGCAGTCCAGGGATTACTGGAAACACCATATATTTT. J is TRBJ1-3 and V is TRBV3-1 (or the pseudogene TRBV3-2), with D perhaps TRBD1 (5 bases). This CDR3 has 14 residues. Germline CDR1 reads LGHDT; CDR2 reads YNNKEL (reference sequence). The V gene lost 6 bases and the J gene lost 2 bases, with 11 bases spanning the gap.